The 26 T cell receptor beta chains below come from one sample, sequenced in a study of cytomegalovirus exposure and HLA in healthy donors. It was with 60 Vbeta and 13 Jbeta primers that the PCR ran. Data came from immunoSEQ multiplex PCR; TCRdb stores just in-frame clones and leaves some out. The repertoire has 200,000 to 250,000 clones, roughly 80% of them found once; the top ten carry 2.5% to 3.5%. Material: PBMCs. These receptors were taken from a woman between 35 and 50 years old in good health and CMV-seronegative.

The J gene is TRBJ2-3, the V gene TRBV6-1, with TRBD2 matching over 7 bases. CDR3 size: 16 residues. With 0 bases clipped from V and 3 bases from J, the junction kept 6 bases outside the gene matches. Germline assignment: CDR1 MNHNS and CDR2 SASEGT. The CDR3 spells CASSEAGLHATDTQYF. The CDR3 DNA reads as TGTGCCAGCAGTGAAGCGGGACTACACGCAACAGATACGCAGTATTTT.

This chain joins TRBV7-3 and TRBJ2-7; tentatively, D is TRBD1 (5 bases). Trimming removed 2 bases from V and 6 bases from J, with 14 bases in between. Germline-derived CDR1 and CDR2 are SGHTA and FQGTGA. The CDR3 has 14 amino acids. The CDR3, as DNA: TGTGCCAGCAGCTTACGGGCAGGGTACGGCGAGCAGTACTTC. Protein: CASSLRAGYGEQYF. Full variable domain (missing parts from reference TRBV7-3 and TRBJ2-7): GAGVSQTPSNKVTEKGKYVELRCDPISGHTALYWYRQSLGQGPEFLIYFQGTGAADDSGLPNDRFFAVRPEGSVSTLKIQRTERGDSAVYLCASSLRAGYGEQYFGPGTRLTVT.

The V and J genes are TRBV10-3 and TRBJ2-1, with 8 bases lining up with TRBD2. The CDR3 extends over 15 amino acids. V lost 8 bases, J lost 0 bases, and 6 bases stayed unmatched. Germline CDR1 and CDR2: ENHRY and SYGVKD. Here the CDR3 DNA reads TGTGCCATCCGAATGGGGACTAGCTCCTACAATGAGCAGTTCTTC. It translates to CAIRMGTSSYNEQFF.

A single count supports this clone. The rearrangement links TRBV2 to TRBJ1-3; a possible D gene is TRBD1 (5 bases). Germline values: CDR1 SNHLY, CDR2 FYNNEI. There are 16 residues in the CDR3. V was clipped by 5 bases and J by 0 bases, with 14 bases between them. The CDR3 loop reads CASSPRQTSSGNTIYF. The CDR3 DNA sequence: TGTGCCAGCAGTCCTAGACAGACTAGCTCTGGAAACACCATATATTTT.

The rearrangement joins TRBV2 to TRBJ1-2; no firm D call. Trimming took off 6 bases at V and 6 bases at J, with 11 bases between the two ends. This CDR3 region has 12 residues. Per the germline V gene, CDR1 is SNHLY and CDR2 is FYNNEI. The CDR3, as DNA: TGTGCCAGCAGCCCTAGGTGGGATGGCTACACCTTC. Translated, it gives CASSPRWDGYTF.

The rearrangement joins TRBV7-9 to TRBJ2-7, with D maybe TRBD1 (5 bases). The V and J ends lost 4 bases and 0 bases respectively, with 16 bases between them. The CDR3 loop spans 16 amino acids. CDR1 and CDR2 (germline): SEHNR, FQNEAQ (reference sequence). CDR3 nucleotides: TGTGCCAGCAGCTCAAAGCCCACAGGAATCTCCTACGAGCAGTACTTC. It translates to CASSSKPTGISYEQYF.

J is TRBJ2-3 and V is TRBV5-5, with D possibly TRBD2 on 6 matching bases. V shed 3 bases and J shed 5 bases, with 13 bases lying between them. Germline CDR1 and CDR2: SGHKS and YYEKEE (reference sequence). This CDR3 has 14 residues. The CDR3 DNA reads as TGTGCCAGCAGCTCCGGGGTGGAGGGAGATACGCAGTATTTT. Residues: CASSSGVEGDTQYF. The whole variable domain, filled in from reference TRBV5-5 and TRBJ2-3, reads DAGVTQSPTHLIKTRGQQVTLRCSPISGHKSVSWYQQVLGQGPQFIFQYYEKEERGRGNFPDRFSARQFPNYSSELNVNALLLGDSALYLCASSSGVEGDTQYFGPGTRLTVL.

The chain combines TRBV4-1 with TRBJ2-5; weak D call: TRBD1 (6 bases). Trimming stripped 0 bases from V and 6 bases from J, with 11 bases between. The CDR3 is 14 amino acids. Germline CDR1 and CDR2: MGHRA and YSYEKL. The CDR3 loop reads CASSQDPGAKTQYF. CDR3 sequence (DNA): TGCGCCAGCAGCCAAGACCCAGGGGCGAAGACCCAGTACTTC.

This rearrangement joins TRBV18 to TRBJ1-3; no definite D call. CDR1 and CDR2 from the germline V gene are KGHSH and LQKENI. V shed 0 bases and J shed 4 bases, with 13 bases lying between them. The CDR3 contains 16 residues. CDR3 region: CASSPPVREIGNTIYF. The CDR3 bases are TGTGCCAGCTCACCACCGGTAAGGGAGATCGGAAACACCATATATTTT.

The rearrangement joins TRBV7-7 to TRBJ2-2; TRBD2 matches at 11 bases. This CDR3 is 16 amino acids long. Germline CDR1 SSHAT, CDR2 FNYEAQ (reference sequence). V was clipped by 1 base and J by 6 bases; unmatched bases: 4. The CDR3 reads CASSLELAGAAGELFF. The CDR3 DNA is TGTGCCAGCAGCTTAGAACTAGCGGGAGCGGCCGGGGAGCTGTTTTTT.

The chain combines TRBV2 with TRBJ2-2; D may be TRBD2 (5 bases). CDR1 is SNHLY, CDR2 FYNNEI, per germline. The CDR3 has 12 amino acids. The V end was cut by 8 bases, the J end by 5 bases, with 9 bases between. CDR3: CASRTPTGELFF. As DNA, the CDR3 is TGTGCCAGCCGGACTCCGACCGGGGAGCTGTTTTTT.

The rearrangement joins TRBV7-6 to TRBJ1-4; D is undetermined. This CDR3 has 17 amino acids. The germline V and J ends were trimmed by 2 bases and 4 bases, with 17 bases remaining between them. Germline values: CDR1 SGHVS, CDR2 FNYEAQ. CDR3 DNA: TGTGCCAGCAGCTTATCCCTTCGCGGGGTGGTTAATGAAAAACTGTTTTTT. Amino acid sequence: CASSLSLRGVVNEKLFF. The whole variable domain, remainder taken from reference TRBV7-6 and TRBJ1-4, is GAGVSQSPRYKVTKRGQDVALRCDPISGHVSLYWYRQALGQGPEFLTYFNYEAQQDKSGLPNDRFSAERPEGSISTLTIQRTEQRDSAMYRCASSLSLRGVVNEKLFFGSGTQLSVL.

This clone was recorded a few times. V usage is TRBV27 and J usage is TRBJ2-7; TRBD2 is a possible D gene (6 bases). CDR3 length equals 15 residues. From germline, CDR1 is MNHEY and CDR2 SMNVEV (reference sequence). V lost 0 bases to trimming and J lost 0 bases, with 9 bases between them. CDR3 bases: TGTGCCAGCAGTTTATCCGGCGGGACCTCCTACGAGCAGTACTTC. Protein product: CASSLSGGTSYEQYF.

The rearrangement joins TRBV7-8 to TRBJ1-1; 8 bases match TRBD1. Losses at the gene ends were 7 bases for V and 4 bases for J; bases not matched to a gene: 8. This CDR3 is built from 14 residues. Germline V gives CDR1 SGHVS, CDR2 FQNEAQ. The CDR3 spells CASIVQGAGTEAFF. The CDR3 DNA is TGTGCCAGCATCGTGCAGGGGGCGGGCACTGAAGCTTTCTTT.

This chain joins TRBV7-9 and TRBJ1-4, with 7 bases that match TRBD1. This CDR3 spans 14 amino acids. Per germline, CDR1 SEHNR and CDR2 FQNEAQ (reference sequence). V was clipped by 4 bases and J by 3 bases; unmatched bases: 2. As DNA, the CDR3 is TGTGCCAGCAGCTCGGGACAGCCTAATGAAAAACTGTTTTTT. Translating gives CASSSGQPNEKLFF.

V and J are TRBV30 and TRBJ1-5; D not resolved. Germline lookup yields CDR1 GTSNPN and CDR2 SVGIG (reference sequence). Trimming stripped 0 bases from V and 0 bases from J, with 12 bases between. The CDR3 consists of 16 residues. CDR3 amino acids: CAWSVGNTHSNQPQHF. CDR3 nucleotides: TGTGCCTGGAGTGTGGGCAATACACATAGCAATCAGCCCCAGCATTTT.

A word on this clone: The same CDR3 arises from other DNA sequences in this sample as well. This rearrangement joins TRBV12-5 to TRBJ2-3, with 12 bases lining up with TRBD2. The V and J ends lost 5 bases and 0 bases, in that order; junction bases with no gene match: 3. This CDR3 is 16 amino acids long. Per germline, CDR1 LGHNT and CDR2 FRNRAP. Here the CDR3 reads CASGPGTSGSTDTQYF. Written as DNA, the CDR3 is TGTGCTAGTGGTCCGGGGACTAGCGGGAGCACAGATACGCAGTATTTT.

V gene TRBV11-2 combines with J gene TRBJ1-1; D gene unclear. Germline CDR1 and CDR2: SGHAT and FQNNGV. The ends were cut back, 2 bases at V and 0 bases at J, with 7 bases in the middle. CDR3 length: 14 amino acids. CDR3 nucleotide sequence: TGTGCCAGCAGCTTACAGTCCATGAACACTGAAGCTTTCTTT. Translated: CASSLQSMNTEAFF.

The gene calls are TRBV18 and TRBJ1-2; TRBD1 is a possible D gene (5 bases). This CDR3 comprises 16 residues. Germline lookup yields CDR1 KGHSH and CDR2 LQKENI. V lost 3 bases and J 3 bases, leaving 17 bases between the germline ends. This CDR3 reads CASSPSSRGSDYGYTF. The CDR3 nucleotides read TGTGCCAGCTCACCGAGCTCACGGGGGTCTGACTATGGCTACACCTTC.

The V and J genes are TRBV7-6 and TRBJ2-7; 7 bases are shared with TRBD1. Trimming at V came to 3 bases and at J to 3 bases, leaving 8 bases not matched to a gene. The germline V gene encodes CDR1 SGHVS and CDR2 FNYEAQ. The CDR3 runs to 15 residues. The CDR3 region has the DNA TGTGCCAGCAGCTTGGCATCGACAGGGATCTACGAGCAGTACTTC. Translating gives CASSLASTGIYEQYF. Supplemented by reference TRBV7-6 and TRBJ2-7, the full variable domain reads GAGVSQSPRYKVTKRGQDVALRCDPISGHVSLYWYRQALGQGPEFLTYFNYEAQQDKSGLPNDRFSAERPEGSISTLTIQRTEQRDSAMYRCASSLASTGIYEQYFGPGTRLTVT.

V gene TRBV12-5 combines with J gene TRBJ2-5; D uncertain. The J call may be mistaken, given a closer DNA end match to TRBJ2-7. This CDR3 comprises 14 residues. CDR1 LGHNT and CDR2 FRNRAP come from the germline V gene. This CDR3 is CASGFHDTTYEQYF. The CDR3 DNA reads as TGTGCTAGTGGTTTCCACGACACGACCTACGAGCAGTACTTC.

This sequence joins TRBV23-1 and TRBJ1-5; 7 positions match TRBD1. TRBV23-1 is an ORF; its function is uncertain. The junction had 9 bases not matched to a gene; V was cut back by 1 base and J by 6 bases. The CDR3 sequence is 16 residues long. CDR3 in amino acids: CASSQLCIGTVQPQHF. In DNA form, the CDR3 reads TGCGCCAGCAGTCAATTGTGTATTGGGACAGTTCAGCCCCAGCATTTT.

The CDR3 is CASSLGTSGYNEQFF. In DNA, the CDR3 is TGTGCCAGCAGTTTAGGGACTAGCGGCTACAATGAGCAGTTCTTC. The chain carries TRBV27 and TRBJ2-1; 11 nucleotides align to TRBD2. The germline V gene encodes CDR1 MNHEY and CDR2 SMNVEV (reference sequence). Trimming cost V 2 bases and J 3 bases; bases outside gene matches: 0. This CDR3 is built from 15 residues.

This clone was observed a handful of times. V is TRBV11-2 and J is TRBJ2-1; TRBD2 agrees at 11 bases. CDR1 SGHAT and CDR2 FQNNGV come from the germline V gene. V lost 4 bases to trimming and J lost 4 bases; unmatched junction nucleotides: 6. The CDR3 is 16 amino acids. The CDR3 nucleotides read TGTGCCAGCAGCTCACAAACTAGCGGGAGATACAATGAGCAGTTCTTC. Protein product: CASSSQTSGRYNEQFF.

The chain couples TRBV30 to TRBJ1-5, with a tentative D call TRBD1 (5 bases). Germline V gives CDR1 GTSNPN, CDR2 SVGIG (reference sequence). The CDR3 is 13 amino acids. V was shortened by 3 bases and J by 3 bases, with 9 bases between the two germline ends. The CDR3 nucleotides read TGTGCCTGGAGCGTACAGGACAATCAGCCCCAGCATTTT. It translates to CAWSVQDNQPQHF.

V and J are TRBV7-2 and TRBJ1-4; 8 nucleotides line up with TRBD1. Germline loops: CDR1 SGHTA, CDR2 FQGNSA. The CDR3 contains 16 residues. J was trimmed by 7 bases and V by 5 bases; bases with no gene match: 12. CDR3 DNA sequence: TGTGCCAGCAGCCTTGACAGGGGAGGGCGGGTTGAAAAACTGTTTTTT. Its translation is CASSLDRGGRVEKLFF. Full variable domain (missing parts from reference TRBV7-2 and TRBJ1-4): GAGVSQSPSNKVTEKGKDVELRCDPISGHTALYWYRQSLGQGLEFLIYFQGNSAPDKSGLPSDRFSAERTGGSVSTLTIQRTQQEDSAVYLCASSLDRGGRVEKLFFGSGTQLSVL.